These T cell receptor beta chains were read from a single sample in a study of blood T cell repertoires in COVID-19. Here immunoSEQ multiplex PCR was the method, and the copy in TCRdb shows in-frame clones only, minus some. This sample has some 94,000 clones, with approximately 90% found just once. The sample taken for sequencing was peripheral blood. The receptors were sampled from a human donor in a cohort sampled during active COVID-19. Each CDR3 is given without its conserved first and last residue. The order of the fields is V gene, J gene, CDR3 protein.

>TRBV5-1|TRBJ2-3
ASSWDPRDFSDTQY
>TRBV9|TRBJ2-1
ASNGGADYNEQF
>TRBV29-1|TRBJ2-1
SVLGLAGGPDEQF
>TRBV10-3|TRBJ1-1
AISDGSGMNTEAF
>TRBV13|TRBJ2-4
ASSFRDRGLAKNIQY
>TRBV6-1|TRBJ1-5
ASSEGRRGEEH
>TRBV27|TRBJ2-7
ASSFSGRRNEQY
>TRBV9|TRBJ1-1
ASSILSGPNTEAF
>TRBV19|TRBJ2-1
ASSRTGWGHNEQF
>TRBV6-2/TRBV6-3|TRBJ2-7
ASSYSLAGVGEQY
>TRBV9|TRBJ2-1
ASSVGGSVSYNEQF
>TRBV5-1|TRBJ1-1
ASSLEQGVITF
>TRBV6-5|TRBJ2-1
ASSYSGVTYNEQF
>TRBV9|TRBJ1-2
ASSFDRGRYGYT
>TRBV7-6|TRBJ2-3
ASSLGSSGGTDTQY
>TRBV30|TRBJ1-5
AWSNERSNQPQH
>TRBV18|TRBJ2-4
ASSWDRLAKNIQY
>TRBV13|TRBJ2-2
ASSLGGRGQGTGELF
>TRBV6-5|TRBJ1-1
ASSYGSGGTEAF
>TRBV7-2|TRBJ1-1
ASRIGRPHRGVTEAF
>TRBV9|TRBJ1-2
ASSVETTGAYGYT
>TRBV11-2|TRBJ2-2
ASRKPLAVLPNTGELF
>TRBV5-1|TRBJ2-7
ASSFTDGHEEQY
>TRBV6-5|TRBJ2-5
ACPEGRETQY